These 14 T cell receptor beta chains share one sample of origin, sequenced in a study of T cell changes during pregnancy in multiple sclerosis. Profiled with immunoSEQ multiplex PCR; TCRdb holds only in-frame clones, not every one. The table records about 40,000 clones, about 89% of them present only once. Sequencing was performed on CD4+ T cells from peripheral blood mononuclear cells, taken in the first trimester of pregnancy. Receptors were obtained from a female donor with multiple sclerosis, enrolled in a pregnancy study.

The chain employs TRBV11-3 and TRBJ2-1; TRBD2 might be the D (7 bases). The length of the CDR3 is 14 residues. Trimming removed 5 bases at V and 13 bases at J, with 21 bases between. The V gene's germline CDR1 is SGHNT and CDR2 YENEEA. CDR3 DNA sequence: TGTGCCAGCAGCCCCGGGGGCGGGAGTATAGGACAGTTCTTC. Protein: CASSPGGGSIGQFF.

The V call is TRBV14, the J call TRBJ2-1; TRBD2 matches 7 bases. Germline CDR1 reads SGHDN; CDR2 reads FVKESK. The V gene end was trimmed by 7 bases and the J gene end by 1 base; junction bases not matched to a gene: 4. The CDR3 loop spans 14 amino acids. In DNA form, the CDR3 reads TGTGCCAGCAACGGCGGGAGTTCCTACAATGAGCAGTTCTTC. Protein: CASNGGSSYNEQFF.

This chain joins TRBV30 and TRBJ1-4, with D uncertain. The V gene lost 5 bases and the J gene lost 5 bases, with 6 bases spanning the gap. The CDR3 sequence is 11 residues long. Germline CDR1 and CDR2: GTSNPN and SVGIG (reference sequence). The CDR3 bases are TGTGCCTGGGCCAGAAATGAAAAACTGTTTTTT. Protein sequence: CAWARNEKLFF.

This chain links TRBV2 with TRBJ2-2; D may be TRBD2 (6 bases). Germline V gene sequence: CDR1 SNHLY, CDR2 FYNNEI. The CDR3 sequence is 14 residues long. Trimming removed 10 bases from V and 5 bases from J, with 17 bases in between. The chain's CDR3 is CANTGREGTGELFF. The CDR3 DNA reads TGTGCCAATACCGGGAGAGAAGGGACCGGGGAGCTGTTTTTT.

The chain carries TRBV28 and TRBJ1-4; D is unresolved. The CDR3 is 14 amino acids. Germline values: CDR1 MDHEN, CDR2 SYDVKM. Trimming cost V 7 bases and J 4 bases, with 13 bases left between them. The CDR3 reads CASNVFAGNEKLFF. Here the CDR3 DNA reads TGTGCCAGCAACGTGTTTGCGGGTAATGAAAAACTGTTTTTT.

The rearrangement links TRBV6-1 to TRBJ1-5; 8 nucleotides agree with TRBD1. V lost 0 bases to trimming and J lost 6 bases; unmatched junction nucleotides: 13. Germline CDR1 and CDR2: MNHNS and SASEGT. CDR3 length: 18 residues. The DNA of the CDR3 is TGTGCCAGCAGTGAAGCGAGGATTGGACAGGGTGTGCCTCAGCCCCAGCATTTT. It specifies CASSEARIGQGVPQPQHF.

The J gene is TRBJ1-5, the V gene TRBV30, with D perhaps matching TRBD1 (5 bases). The germline V gene encodes CDR1 GTSNPN and CDR2 SVGIG (reference sequence). CDR3 length: 13 amino acids. V lost 2 bases and J 1 base, leaving 6 bases between the germline ends. CDR3 coding DNA: TGTGCCTGGAGTAAGGGGAGCAATCAGCCCCAGCATTTT. Translated: CAWSKGSNQPQHF.

J is TRBJ2-2 and V is TRBV6-4; the match to TRBD2 covers 13 bases. V lost 6 bases, J lost 5 bases, and 9 bases stayed unmatched. This CDR3 comprises 17 residues. Germline V gene lookup returns CDR1 MRHNA and CDR2 SNTAGT. The CDR3 loop reads CASSPGLAGVETGELFF. CDR3 sequence (DNA): TGTGCCAGCAGCCCTGGACTAGCGGGAGTTGAGACCGGGGAGCTGTTTTTT.

The CDR3 sequence: CASGGDGGETQYF. The DNA for the CDR3 is TGTGCCAGCGGAGGAGACGGGGGGGAGACCCAGTACTTC. V gene TRBV6-1 combines with J gene TRBJ2-5; 7 bases match TRBD2. Trimming cost V 8 bases and J 5 bases; bases outside gene matches: 8. The CDR3 consists of 13 residues. CDR1 is MNHNS, CDR2 SASEGT, per germline.

CDR3 region: CASSWLHEQYF. The CDR3 DNA follows: TGTGCCAGCAGCTGGCTCCACGAGCAGTACTTC. The chain combines TRBV11-2 with TRBJ2-7; unclear D gene. With 4 bases removed from V and 5 bases from J, the gap between germline ends came to 6 bases. The CDR3 length is 11 residues. Germline-derived CDR1 and CDR2 are SGHAT and FQNNGV. Combining the CDR3 with reference TRBV11-2 and TRBJ2-7 gives the whole variable domain EAGVAQSPRYKIIEKRQSVAFWCNPISGHATLYWYQQILGQGPKLLIQFQNNGVVDDSQLPKDRFSAERLKGVDSTLKIQPAKLEDSAVYLCASSWLHEQYFGPGTRLTVT.

The V call is TRBV28, the J call TRBJ2-3; 8 bases line up with TRBD1. Looked up from germline, CDR1 is MDHEN and CDR2 is SYDVKM. The J segment lost 3 bases and the V segment lost 5 bases, leaving 10 bases of the junction unmatched. The CDR3 totals 16 residues. CDR3 DNA: TGTGCCAGCAGTGCTGGACAGGGCAGTTGGACAGATACGCAGTATTTT. Translation: CASSAGQGSWTDTQYF. Combining the CDR3 with reference TRBV28 and TRBJ2-3 gives the whole variable domain DVKVTQSSRYLVKRTGEKVFLECVQDMDHENMFWYRQDPGLGLRLIYFSYDVKMKEKGDIPEGYSVSREKKERFSLILESASTNQTSMYLCASSAGQGSWTDTQYFGPGTRLTVL.

The chain uses TRBV30 and TRBJ1-3; D call uncertain. This CDR3 has 12 residues. The V gene's germline CDR1 is GTSNPN and CDR2 SVGIG (reference sequence). Trimming pared 0 bases from V and 8 bases from J, leaving 8 bases between. Here the CDR3 reads CAWSVRSDTIYF. The CDR3 DNA follows: TGTGCCTGGAGTGTACGAAGCGACACCATATATTTT.

CDR3 amino acids: CASSFEGTGNTIYF. CDR3 DNA: TGCGCCAGCAGCTTCGAGGGTACTGGAAACACCATATATTTT. This rearrangement joins TRBV5-1 to TRBJ1-3; D gene ambiguous. Trimming took off 2 bases at V and 2 bases at J, with 8 bases between the two ends. CDR3 length equals 14 residues. Germline assignment: CDR1 SGHRS and CDR2 YFSETQ.

The chain employs TRBV2 and TRBJ2-3; D gene unclear. This CDR3 comprises 14 residues. The germline V gene has CDR1 SNHLY and CDR2 FYNNEI. V was clipped by 6 bases and J by 6 bases, with 16 bases between them. CDR3 amino acids: CASSPRALRDTQYF. The CDR3 nucleotides are TGTGCCAGCAGCCCGAGAGCCTTGCGGGATACGCAGTATTTT.